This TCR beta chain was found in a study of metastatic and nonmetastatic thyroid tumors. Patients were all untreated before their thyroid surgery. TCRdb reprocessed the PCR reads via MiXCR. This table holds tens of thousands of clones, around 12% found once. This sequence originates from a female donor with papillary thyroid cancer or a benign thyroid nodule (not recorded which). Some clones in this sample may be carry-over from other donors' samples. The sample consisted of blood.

CDR3 bases: TGTGCCAGCAGTTTGAAGGGGGGTAGGAAAATGTTTTTT. Amino acids: CASSLKGGRKMFF. This chain connects TRBV28 to TRBJ1-4; possibly TRBD1 for D (6 bases). Trimming pared 3 bases from V and 15 bases from J, leaving 17 bases between. The CDR3 has 13 residues. The germline gives CDR1 MDHEN, CDR2 SYDVKM.